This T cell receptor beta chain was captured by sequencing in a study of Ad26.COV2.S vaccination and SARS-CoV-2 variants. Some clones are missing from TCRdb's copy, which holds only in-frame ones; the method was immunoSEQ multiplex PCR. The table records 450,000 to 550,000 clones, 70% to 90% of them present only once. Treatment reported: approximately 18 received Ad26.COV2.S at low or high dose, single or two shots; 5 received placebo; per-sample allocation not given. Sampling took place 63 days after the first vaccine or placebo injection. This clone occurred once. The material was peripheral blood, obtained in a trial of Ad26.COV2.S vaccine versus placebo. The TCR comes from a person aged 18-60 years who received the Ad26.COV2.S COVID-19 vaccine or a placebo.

CDR3 nucleotides: TGTGCCAGCAGACCAGGAGGACAGGGCGGGGGTGGCTACACCTTC. It specifies CASRPGGQGGGGYTF. The chain is built from TRBV7-8 and TRBJ1-2; the match to TRBD1 covers 8 bases. V was pared by 6 bases and J by 7 bases, with 13 bases of the junction left unmatched. Germline V gene data show CDR1 as SGHVS and CDR2 as FQNEAQ. The length of the CDR3 is 15 residues.